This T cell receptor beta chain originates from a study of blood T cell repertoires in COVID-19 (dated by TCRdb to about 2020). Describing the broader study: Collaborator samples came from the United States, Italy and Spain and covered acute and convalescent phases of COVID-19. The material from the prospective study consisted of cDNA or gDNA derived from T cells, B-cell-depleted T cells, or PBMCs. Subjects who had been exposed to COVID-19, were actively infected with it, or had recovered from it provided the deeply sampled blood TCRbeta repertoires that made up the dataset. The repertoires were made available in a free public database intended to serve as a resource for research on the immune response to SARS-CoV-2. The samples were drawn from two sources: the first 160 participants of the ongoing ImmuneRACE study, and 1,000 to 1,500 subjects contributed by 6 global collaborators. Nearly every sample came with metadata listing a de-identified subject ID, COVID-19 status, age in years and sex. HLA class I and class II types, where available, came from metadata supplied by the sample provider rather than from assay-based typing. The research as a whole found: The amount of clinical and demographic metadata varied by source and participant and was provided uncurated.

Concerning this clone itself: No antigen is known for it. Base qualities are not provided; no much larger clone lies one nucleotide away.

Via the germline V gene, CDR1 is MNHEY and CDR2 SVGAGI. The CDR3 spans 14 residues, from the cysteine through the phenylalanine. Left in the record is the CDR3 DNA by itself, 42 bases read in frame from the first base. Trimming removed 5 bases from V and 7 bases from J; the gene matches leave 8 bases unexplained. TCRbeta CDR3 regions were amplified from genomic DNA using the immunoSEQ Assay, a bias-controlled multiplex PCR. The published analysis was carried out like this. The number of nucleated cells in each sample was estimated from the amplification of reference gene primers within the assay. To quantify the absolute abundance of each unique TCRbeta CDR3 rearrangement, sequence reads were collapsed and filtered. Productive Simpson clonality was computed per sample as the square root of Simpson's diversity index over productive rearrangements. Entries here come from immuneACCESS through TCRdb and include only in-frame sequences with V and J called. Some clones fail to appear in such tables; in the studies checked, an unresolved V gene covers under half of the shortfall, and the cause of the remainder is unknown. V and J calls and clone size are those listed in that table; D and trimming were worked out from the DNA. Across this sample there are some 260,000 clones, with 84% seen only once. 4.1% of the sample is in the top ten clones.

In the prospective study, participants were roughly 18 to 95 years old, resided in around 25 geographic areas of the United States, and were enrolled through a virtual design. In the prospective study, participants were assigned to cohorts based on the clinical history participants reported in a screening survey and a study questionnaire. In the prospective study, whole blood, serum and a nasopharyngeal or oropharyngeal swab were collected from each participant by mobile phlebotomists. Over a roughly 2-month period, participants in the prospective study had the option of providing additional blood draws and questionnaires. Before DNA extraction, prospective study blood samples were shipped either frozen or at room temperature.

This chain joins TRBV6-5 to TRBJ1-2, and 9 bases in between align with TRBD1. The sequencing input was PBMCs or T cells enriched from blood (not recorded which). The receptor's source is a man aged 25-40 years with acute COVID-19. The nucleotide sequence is TGTGCCAGCAGTCAGCCGGGGACAGGGTTTGGCTACACCTTC. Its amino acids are CASSQPGTGFGYTF.